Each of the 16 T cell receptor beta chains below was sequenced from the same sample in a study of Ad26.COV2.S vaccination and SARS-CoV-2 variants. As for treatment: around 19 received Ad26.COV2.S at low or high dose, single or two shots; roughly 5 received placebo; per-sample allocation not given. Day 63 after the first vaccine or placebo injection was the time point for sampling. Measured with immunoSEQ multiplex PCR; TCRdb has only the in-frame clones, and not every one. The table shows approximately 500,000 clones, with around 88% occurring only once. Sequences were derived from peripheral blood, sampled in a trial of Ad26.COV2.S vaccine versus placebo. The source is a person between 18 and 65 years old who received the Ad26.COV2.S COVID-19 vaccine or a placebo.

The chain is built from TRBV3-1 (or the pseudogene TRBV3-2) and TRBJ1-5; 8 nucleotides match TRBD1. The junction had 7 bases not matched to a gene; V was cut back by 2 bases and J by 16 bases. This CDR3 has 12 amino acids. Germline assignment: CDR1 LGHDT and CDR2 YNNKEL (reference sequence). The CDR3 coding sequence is TGTGCCAGCAGCCAAAGGAGGGCAGGGGGCCATTTT. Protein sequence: CASSQRRAGGHF.

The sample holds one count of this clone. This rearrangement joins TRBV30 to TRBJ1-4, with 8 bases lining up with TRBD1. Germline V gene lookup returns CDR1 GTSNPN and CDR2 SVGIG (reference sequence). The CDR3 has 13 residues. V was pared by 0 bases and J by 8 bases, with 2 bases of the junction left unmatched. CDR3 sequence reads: CAWSVRQGEKLFF. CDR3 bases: TGTGCCTGGAGTGTACGACAGGGGGAAAAACTGTTTTTT.

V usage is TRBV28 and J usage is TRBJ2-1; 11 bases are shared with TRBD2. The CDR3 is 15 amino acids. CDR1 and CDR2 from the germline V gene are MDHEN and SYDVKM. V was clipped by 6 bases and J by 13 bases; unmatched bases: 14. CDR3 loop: CASSGTSGIRALQFF. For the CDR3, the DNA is TGTGCCAGCAGCGGGACTAGCGGAATTAGAGCCCTCCAGTTCTTC.

The CDR3 DNA reads TGTGCCGGAGCGGGAGAATTAATCGGTGAGCAGTTCTTC. It is translated as CAGAGELIGEQFF. The chain has TRBV7-8 and TRBJ2-1, with 8 bases lining up with TRBD2. V lost 11 bases to trimming and J lost 9 bases; unmatched junction nucleotides: 12. The CDR3 is 13 residues long. Looked up from germline, CDR1 is SGHVS and CDR2 is FQNEAQ.

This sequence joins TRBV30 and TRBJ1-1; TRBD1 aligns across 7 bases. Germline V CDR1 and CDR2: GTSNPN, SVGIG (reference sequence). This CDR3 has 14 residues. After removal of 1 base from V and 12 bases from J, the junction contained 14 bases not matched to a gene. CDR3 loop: CAWSEGARGGFPFF. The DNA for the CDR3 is TGTGCCTGGAGTGAGGGGGCCAGGGGGGGATTTCCTTTCTTT. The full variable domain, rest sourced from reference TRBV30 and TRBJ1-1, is SQTIHQWPATLVQPVGSPLSLECTVEGTSNPNLYWYRQAAGRGLQLLFYSVGIGQISSEVPQNLSASRPQDRQFILSSKKLLLSDSGFYLCAWSEGARGGFPFFGQGTRLTVV.

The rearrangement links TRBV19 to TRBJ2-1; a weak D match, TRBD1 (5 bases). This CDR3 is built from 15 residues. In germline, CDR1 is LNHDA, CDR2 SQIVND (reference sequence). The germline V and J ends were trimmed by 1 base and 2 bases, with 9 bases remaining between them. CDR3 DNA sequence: TGTGCCAGTAGTATAGGGGGCCGAACCTACAATGAGCAGTTCTTC. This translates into CASSIGGRTYNEQFF.

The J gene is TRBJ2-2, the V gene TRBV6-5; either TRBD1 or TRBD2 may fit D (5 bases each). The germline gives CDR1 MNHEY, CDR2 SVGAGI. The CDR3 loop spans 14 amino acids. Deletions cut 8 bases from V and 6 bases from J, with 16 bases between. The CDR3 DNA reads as TGTGCCAGCGCGTTAGAGGGGATCGCCGGGGAGCTGTTTTTT. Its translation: CASALEGIAGELFF.

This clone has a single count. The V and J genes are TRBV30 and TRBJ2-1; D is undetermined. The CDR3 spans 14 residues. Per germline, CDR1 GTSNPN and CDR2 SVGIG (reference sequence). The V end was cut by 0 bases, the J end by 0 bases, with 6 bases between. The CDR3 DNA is TGTGCCTGGAGTGTGAGTAACTCCTACAATGAGCAGTTCTTC. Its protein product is CAWSVSNSYNEQFF.

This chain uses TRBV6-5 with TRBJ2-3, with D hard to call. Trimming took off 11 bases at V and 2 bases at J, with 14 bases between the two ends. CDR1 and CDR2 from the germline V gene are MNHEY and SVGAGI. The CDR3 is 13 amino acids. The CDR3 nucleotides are TGTGCCGTATTCGGCCCTCTCACAGATACGCAGTATTTT. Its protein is CAVFGPLTDTQYF.

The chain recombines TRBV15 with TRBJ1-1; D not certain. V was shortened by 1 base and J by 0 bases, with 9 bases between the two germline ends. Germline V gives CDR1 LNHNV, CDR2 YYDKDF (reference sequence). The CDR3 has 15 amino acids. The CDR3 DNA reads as TGTGCCACCAGCAGAGGACGGATCATGAACACTGAAGCTTTCTTT. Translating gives CATSRGRIMNTEAFF.

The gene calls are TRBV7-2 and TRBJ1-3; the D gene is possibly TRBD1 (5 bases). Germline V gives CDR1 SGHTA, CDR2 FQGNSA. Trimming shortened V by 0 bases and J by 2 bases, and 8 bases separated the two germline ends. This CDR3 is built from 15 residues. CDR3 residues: CASSLAAGTGNTIYF. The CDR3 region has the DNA TGTGCCAGCAGCTTAGCAGCAGGGACTGGAAACACCATATATTTT.

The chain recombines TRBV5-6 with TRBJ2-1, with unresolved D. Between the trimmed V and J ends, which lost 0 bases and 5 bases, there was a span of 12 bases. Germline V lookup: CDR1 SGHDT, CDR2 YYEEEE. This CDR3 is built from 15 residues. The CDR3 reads CASSLGPKLHNEQFF. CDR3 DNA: TGTGCCAGCAGCTTGGGGCCGAAGCTTCACAATGAGCAGTTCTTC.

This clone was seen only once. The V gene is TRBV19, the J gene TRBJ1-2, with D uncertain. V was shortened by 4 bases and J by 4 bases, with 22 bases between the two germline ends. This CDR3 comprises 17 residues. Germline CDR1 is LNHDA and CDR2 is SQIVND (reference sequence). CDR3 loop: CASSSRPTAATTYGYTF. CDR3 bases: TGTGCCAGTAGTAGTCGACCTACGGCAGCAACGACCTATGGCTACACCTTC.

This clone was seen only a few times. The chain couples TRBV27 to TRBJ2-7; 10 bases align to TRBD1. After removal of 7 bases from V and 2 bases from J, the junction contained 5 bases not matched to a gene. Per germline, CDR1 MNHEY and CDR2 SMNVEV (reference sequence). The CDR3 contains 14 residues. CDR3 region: CASKDRGPTYEQYF. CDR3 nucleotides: TGTGCCAGCAAAGACAGGGGGCCGACCTACGAGCAGTACTTC.

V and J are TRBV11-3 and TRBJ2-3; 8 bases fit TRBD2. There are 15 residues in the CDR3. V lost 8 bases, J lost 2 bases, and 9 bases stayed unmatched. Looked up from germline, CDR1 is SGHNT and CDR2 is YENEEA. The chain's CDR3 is CASGAAGANTDTQYF. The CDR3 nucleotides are TGTGCCAGCGGAGCAGCGGGAGCAAACACAGATACGCAGTATTTT. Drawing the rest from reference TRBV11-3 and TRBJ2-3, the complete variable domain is EAGVVQSPRYKIIEKKQPVAFWCNPISGHNTLYWYLQNLGQGPELLIRYENEEAVDDSQLPKDRFSAERLKGVDSTLKIQPAELGDSAVYLCASGAAGANTDTQYFGPGTRLTVL.

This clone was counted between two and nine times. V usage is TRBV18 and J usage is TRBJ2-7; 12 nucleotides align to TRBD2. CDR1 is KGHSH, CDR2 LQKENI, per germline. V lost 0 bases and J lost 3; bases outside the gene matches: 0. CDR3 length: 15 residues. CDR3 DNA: TGTGCCAGCTCACCACCGGGACTAGCGGGCTACGAGCAGTACTTC. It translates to CASSPPGLAGYEQYF.